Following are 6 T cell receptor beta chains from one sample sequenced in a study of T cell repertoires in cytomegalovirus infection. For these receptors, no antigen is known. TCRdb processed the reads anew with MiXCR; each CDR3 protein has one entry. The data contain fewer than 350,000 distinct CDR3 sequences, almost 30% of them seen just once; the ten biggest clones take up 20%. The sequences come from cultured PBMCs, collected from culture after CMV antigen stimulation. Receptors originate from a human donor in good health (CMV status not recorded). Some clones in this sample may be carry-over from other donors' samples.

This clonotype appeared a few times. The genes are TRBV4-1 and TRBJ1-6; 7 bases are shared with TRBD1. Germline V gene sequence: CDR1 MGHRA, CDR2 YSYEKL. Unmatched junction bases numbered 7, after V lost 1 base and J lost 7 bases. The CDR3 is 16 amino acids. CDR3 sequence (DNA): TGCGCCAGCAGCCAAGGAGGGACAGATGCGAATTCACCCCTCCACTTT. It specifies CASSQGGTDANSPLHF.

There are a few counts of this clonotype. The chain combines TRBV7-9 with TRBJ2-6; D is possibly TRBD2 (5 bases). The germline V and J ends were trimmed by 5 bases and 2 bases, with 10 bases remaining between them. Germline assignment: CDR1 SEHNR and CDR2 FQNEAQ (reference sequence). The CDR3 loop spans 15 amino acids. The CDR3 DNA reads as TGTGCCAGCAGCCCCCCCGGGGCTGGGGCCAACGTCCTGACTTTC. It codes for CASSPPGAGANVLTF.

The chain's CDR3 is CASSLDAVFTYEQYF. CDR3 coding DNA: TGTGCCAGCAGCTTAGATGCAGTGTTTACCTACGAGCAGTACTTC. The V gene is TRBV7-9, the J gene TRBJ2-7; D uncertain. V lost 1 base and J 2 bases, leaving 12 bases between the germline ends. The germline V gene encodes CDR1 SEHNR and CDR2 FQNEAQ (reference sequence). This CDR3 spans 15 amino acids.

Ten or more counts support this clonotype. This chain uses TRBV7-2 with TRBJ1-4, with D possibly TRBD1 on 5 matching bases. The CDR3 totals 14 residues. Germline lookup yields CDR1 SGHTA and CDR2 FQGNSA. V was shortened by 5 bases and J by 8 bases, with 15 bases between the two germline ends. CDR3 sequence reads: CASSPLGPLEKLFF. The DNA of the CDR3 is TGTGCCAGCAGCCCCTTGGGACCGTTGGAAAAACTGTTTTTT.

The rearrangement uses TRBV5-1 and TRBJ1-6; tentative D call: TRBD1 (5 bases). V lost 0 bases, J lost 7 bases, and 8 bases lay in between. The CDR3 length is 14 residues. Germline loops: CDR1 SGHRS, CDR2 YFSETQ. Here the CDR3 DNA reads TGCGCCAGCAGCTTGGCGGGGACGAATTCACCCCTCCACTTT. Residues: CASSLAGTNSPLHF.

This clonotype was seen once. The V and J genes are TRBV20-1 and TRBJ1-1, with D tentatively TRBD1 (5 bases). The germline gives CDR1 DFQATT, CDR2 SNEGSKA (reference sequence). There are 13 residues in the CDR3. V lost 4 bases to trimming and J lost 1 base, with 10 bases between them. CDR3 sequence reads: CSAIVDRNTEAFF. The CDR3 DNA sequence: TGCAGTGCTATAGTCGACAGGAACACTGAAGCTTTCTTT.